The rows below give T cell receptor beta chains drawn from one sample of a study of blood T cells in healthy people across ages. TCRdb ran MiXCR on the 5' RACE reads and lists one entry per CDR3 protein. The table lists around 1,100,000 distinct CDR3 sequences, about two fifths of them singletons. Material for sequencing was blood. Receptors were obtained from a man aged 18 to 35 in good health. Both conserved end residues are trimmed from each CDR3. Each record gives: V gene, J gene, CDR3 protein.

TRBV14	TRBJ2-3	ASSRDRGVDTQY
TRBV7-3	TRBJ2-7	ASSFGQGGVYEQY
TRBV5-1	TRBJ1-4	ASSWEGPNEKLF
TRBV5-1	TRBJ2-1	ASSLGGSDNERF
TRBV2	TRBJ2-1	ASSDLGSGPYNEQF
TRBV7-2	TRBJ1-4	ASSSSGGNEKLF
TRBV7-9	TRBJ1-4	ASSPLPGQKNEKLF
TRBV14	TRBJ1-6	ASSQDRGSPLH
TRBV5-1	TRBJ1-6	ASSASGRDSPLH
TRBV7-9	TRBJ2-3	ASSSQRGLAITDTQY
TRBV9	TRBJ2-7	ASSVGSSGGAYNEQY
TRBV6-5	TRBJ2-7	ASKDSSENEQY
TRBV12-3/TRBV12-4	TRBJ1-1	ASSLGDRFLEAF
TRBV20-1	TRBJ2-1	SATRTSGGTSYNEQF
TRBV5-1	TRBJ2-3	ASSLGEVRDTQY
TRBV4-1	TRBJ2-3	ASSQGQGVADTQY
TRBV27	TRBJ2-1	ASSFGQGVETQF
TRBV20-1	TRBJ1-5	SARGGNNQPQH
TRBV27	TRBJ2-1	ASSDSQRQQF
TRBV11-2	TRBJ2-1	ASRRGGDRSYNEQF
TRBV9	-	ASSVSDSYNEQY
TRBV2	TRBJ1-6	ASRVQRNNSPLH